One sample yielded the 10 T cell receptor beta chains listed below, sequenced in a study of PD-1 blockade in classical Hodgkin lymphoma. Each patient's relapse followed autologous stem cell transplantation, and brentuximab vedotin exposure varied. TCRdb's table, derived via immunoSEQ multiplex PCR, lists solely in-frame clones and lacks some. The sample holds some 17,000 clones, roughly 80% seen once. Here the sequenced sample was peripheral blood mononuclear cells (PBMCs), taken before the second cycle of nivolumab. The receptor set was obtained from a human donor with classical Hodgkin lymphoma.

This rearrangement joins TRBV5-6 to TRBJ1-5; D unclear. Germline CDR1 and CDR2: SGHDT and YYEEEE. The CDR3 covers 17 residues. Trimming left V 0 bases short and J 6 bases short, with 19 bases between. The chain's CDR3 is CASSLGLGLGIGQPQHF. CDR3 coding DNA: TGTGCCAGCAGCTTGGGGTTAGGGCTCGGTATCGGTCAGCCCCAGCATTTT.

V is TRBV10-3 and J is TRBJ1-5; no clear D. V was trimmed by 7 bases and J by 7 bases, leaving 14 bases between them. Germline CDR1 ENHRY, CDR2 SYGVKD. The CDR3 consists of 13 residues. The CDR3 DNA sequence: TGTGCCATCACCCAAGACACTGGGCAGCCCCAGCATTTT. This translates into CAITQDTGQPQHF.

J is TRBJ2-7 and V is TRBV5-1, with TRBD2 matching over 11 bases. The CDR3 is 16 amino acids. CDR1 SGHRS and CDR2 YFSETQ come from the germline V gene. V trimming: 2 bases; J trimming: 2 bases; junction bases outside the gene matches: 6. This CDR3 is CASSLTLAGGAYEQYF. CDR3 DNA: TGCGCCAGCAGCTTAACGCTAGCGGGGGGCGCCTACGAGCAGTACTTC.

The genes are TRBV5-4 and TRBJ1-2, with D tentatively TRBD1 (5 bases). Germline V gene lookup returns CDR1 SGHNT and CDR2 YYREEE (reference sequence). V dropped 7 bases and J dropped 5 bases, with 21 bases sitting between them. This CDR3 has 15 residues. This CDR3 is CASRTAGTAEYGYTF. The CDR3 DNA follows: TGTGCCAGCCGGACCGCCGGGACGGCGGAATATGGCTACACCTTC.

By frequency in the sample, this clone is medium-sized. V gene TRBV6-5 combines with J gene TRBJ1-2; D possibly corresponds to TRBD1 (6 bases). V lost 5 bases and J 3 bases, leaving 16 bases between the germline ends. In germline, CDR1 is MNHEY, CDR2 SVGAGI. The CDR3 sequence is 15 residues long. DNA of the CDR3: TGTGCCAGCAGTCGGGGGGGCGGGGGAGACTATGGCTACACCTTC. Its translation: CASSRGGGGDYGYTF.

This clone has more than one count but fewer than ten. The V and J genes are TRBV6-1 and TRBJ2-1; tentatively, D is TRBD1 (5 bases). Germline CDR1 MNHNS, CDR2 SASEGT. CDR3 length: 15 amino acids. The ends were cut back, 6 bases at V and 0 bases at J, with 12 bases in the middle. The CDR3, as DNA: TGTGCCAGCAGCCAGGGCCAAGCCTCCTACAATGAGCAGTTCTTC. Protein sequence: CASSQGQASYNEQFF.

The rearrangement uses TRBV19 and TRBJ1-1; D gene uncertain. The V gene's germline CDR1 is LNHDA and CDR2 SQIVND (reference sequence). The V and J ends lost 6 bases and 1 base respectively, with 9 bases between them. The CDR3 contains 13 residues. The CDR3 reads CASRRDPNTEAFF. DNA of the CDR3: TGTGCCAGTAGACGAGATCCGAACACTGAAGCTTTCTTT.

V is TRBV4-1 and J is TRBJ2-2; D is unresolved. The germline gives CDR1 MGHRA, CDR2 YSYEKL. This CDR3 contains 14 residues. Trimming shortened V by 1 base and J by 4 bases, and 7 bases separated the two germline ends. For the CDR3, the DNA is TGCGCCAGCAGCCAAGTTGGCGGCACCGGGGAGCTGTTTTTT. Amino acid sequence: CASSQVGGTGELFF.

This clone was counted between two and nine times. The chain has TRBV7-3 and TRBJ1-2, with 7 nucleotides matching TRBD1. The CDR3 contains 16 residues. Germline lookup yields CDR1 SGHTA and CDR2 FQGTGA. The J segment lost 3 bases and the V segment lost 6 bases, leaving 13 bases of the junction unmatched. CDR3 region: CASSPTYRGQDYGYTF. The CDR3, as DNA: TGTGCCAGCAGTCCCACTTACAGGGGCCAAGACTATGGCTACACCTTC.

This chain joins TRBV9 and TRBJ2-3, with D perhaps TRBD1 (7 bases). The CDR3 totals 15 residues. Germline CDR1 reads SGDLS; CDR2 reads YYNGEE. V lost 7 bases, J lost 1 base, and 16 bases lay in between. The CDR3 sequence: CASGTVTGGTDTQYF. CDR3 DNA sequence: TGTGCCAGCGGGACAGTCACGGGAGGCACAGATACGCAGTATTTT.